This entry is about one T cell receptor beta chain. CDR1 and CDR2 from the germline V gene are SQVTM and ANQGSEA. The CDR3 totals 12 residues. Trimming cost V 6 bases and J 4 bases, with 12 bases left between them. These data originate in a study of tissue T cells after allogeneic stem cell transplantation. Libraries were prepared by immunoSEQ multiplex PCR; TCRdb keeps only in-frame clonotypes and omits some of them. The data show 35,000 to 50,000 clones, with roughly 92% seen just once and about 4% held by the top ten. The J gene is TRBJ1-2, the V gene TRBV29-1; the D is unclear. The sample in question was blood, obtained before transplantation. This TCR was recovered from a woman between 35 and 70 years old who later had graft-versus-host disease after an allogeneic stem cell transplant. CDR3 nucleotide sequence: TGCAGCGTCGTGGAGGGAGCCTATGGCTACACCTTC. Amino acids: CSVVEGAYGYTF.